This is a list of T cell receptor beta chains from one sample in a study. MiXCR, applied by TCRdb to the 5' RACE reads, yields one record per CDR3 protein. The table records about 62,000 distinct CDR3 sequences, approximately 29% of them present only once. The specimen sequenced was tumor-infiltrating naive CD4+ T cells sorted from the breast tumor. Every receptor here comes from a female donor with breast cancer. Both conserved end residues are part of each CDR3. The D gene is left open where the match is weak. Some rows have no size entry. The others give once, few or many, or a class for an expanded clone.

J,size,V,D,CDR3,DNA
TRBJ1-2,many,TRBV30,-,CAWSKGTYGYTF,TGTGCCTGGAGTAAAGGGACCTATGGCTACACCTTC
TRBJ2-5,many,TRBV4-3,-,CASSQDERPGETQYF,TGCGCCAGCAGCCAAGATGAGCGCCCGGGGGAGACCCAGTACTTC
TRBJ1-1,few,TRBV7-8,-,CASSLKGVPVNTEAFF,TGTGCCAGCAGCTTAAAGGGGGTCCCCGTGAACACTGAAGCTTTCTTT
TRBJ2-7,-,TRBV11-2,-,CASSKGRQAEQYF,TGTGCCAGCAGCAAGGGACGGCAGGCCGAGCAGTACTTC
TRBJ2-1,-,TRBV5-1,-,CASRVTSAGASETQFF,TGCGCCAGCAGGGTCACTTCGGCAGGGGCGTCCGAGACCCAGTTCTTC
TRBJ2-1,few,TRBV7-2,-,CASSLAKVVFLDDEQFF,TGTGCCAGCAGCTTAGCCAAGGTGGTTTTTCTAGATGATGAGCAGTTCTTC
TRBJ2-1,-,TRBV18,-,CASSLMTANEQFF,TGTGCCAGCTCACTAATGACGGCGAATGAGCAGTTCTTC
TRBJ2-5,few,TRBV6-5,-,CASRSLGTEETQYF,TGTGCCAGCAGATCACTCGGGACGGAAGAGACCCAGTACTTC
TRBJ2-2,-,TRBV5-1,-,CASSIRDFANTGELFF,TGCGCCAGCAGCATACGGGACTTCGCGAACACCGGGGAGCTGTTTTTT
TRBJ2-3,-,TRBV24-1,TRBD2,CATGGTSGASDTQYF,TGTGCCACCGGGGGGACTAGCGGAGCCTCAGATACGCAGTATTTT
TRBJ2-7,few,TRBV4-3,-,CASSQGGYEQYF,TGCGCCAGCAGCCAAGGGGGATACGAGCAGTACTTC
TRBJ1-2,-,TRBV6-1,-,CASSDRLGNGFTF,TGTGCCAGCAGTGACCGACTCGGTAATGGCTTCACCTTC
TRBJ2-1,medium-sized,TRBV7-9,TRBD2,CASSLELAGTYNEQFF,TGTGCCAGCAGCTTAGAACTAGCGGGAACCTACAATGAGCAGTTCTTC
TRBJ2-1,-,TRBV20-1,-,CSAHGPLGYNEQFF,TGCAGTGCCCACGGACCCCTCGGGTACAATGAGCAGTTCTTC
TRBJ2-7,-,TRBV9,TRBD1,CASSAGTAGTYEQYF,TGTGCCAGCAGCGCCGGGACAGCCGGAACCTACGAGCAGTACTTC
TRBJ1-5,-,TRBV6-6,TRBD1,CASSQLGQDSNQPQHF,TGTGCCAGCAGTCAATTGGGACAGGATAGCAATCAGCCCCAGCATTTT
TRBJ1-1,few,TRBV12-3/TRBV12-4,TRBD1,CASRGKDRHTEAFF,TGTGCCAGCAGGGGAAAGGACAGGCACACTGAAGCTTTCTTT
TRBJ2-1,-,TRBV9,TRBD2,CASSEGLAGIYNEQFF,TGTGCCAGCAGCGAGGGACTAGCGGGAATTTACAATGAGCAGTTCTTC
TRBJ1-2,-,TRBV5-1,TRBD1,CASSQQTGDYGYTF,TGCGCCAGCAGCCAGCAGACAGGGGACTATGGCTACACCTTC
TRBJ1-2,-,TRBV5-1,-,CASTENTGPGYTF,TGCGCCAGCACGGAAAATACAGGCCCAGGCTACACCTTC
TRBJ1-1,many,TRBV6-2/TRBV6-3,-,CASSYQKGLTGNTEAFF,TGTGCCAGCAGTTACCAGAAGGGACTCACAGGGAACACTGAAGCTTTCTTT
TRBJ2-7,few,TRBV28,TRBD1,CASSSGTGGYEQYF,TGTGCCAGCAGTTCCGGGACAGGGGGCTACGAGCAGTACTTC
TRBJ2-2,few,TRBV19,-,CASSIGPNTGELFF,TGTGCCAGTAGTATTGGACCGAACACCGGGGAGCTGTTTTTT
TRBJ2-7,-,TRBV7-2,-,CASSLGQENEQYF,TGTGCCAGCAGCTTAGGGCAGGAGAACGAGCAGTACTTC
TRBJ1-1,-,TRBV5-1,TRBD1,CASSLVGGGAEAFF,TGCGCCAGCAGCTTGGTAGGAGGGGGCGCTGAAGCTTTCTTT
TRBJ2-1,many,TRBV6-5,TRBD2,CASSYSTSSGGGREQFF,TGTGCCAGCAGTTACTCGACCTCTAGCGGGGGGGGACGGGAGCAGTTCTTC
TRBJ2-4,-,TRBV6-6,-,CASSHPGLKNIQYF,TGTGCCAGCAGTCACCCGGGACTCAAAAACATTCAGTACTTC
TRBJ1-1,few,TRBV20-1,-,CSARDPPGAFF,TGCAGTGCTAGAGACCCCCCAGGAGCTTTCTTT
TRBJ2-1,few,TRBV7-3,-,CASSQMAGTSYNEQFF,TGTGCCAGCAGTCAGATGGCCGGGACCTCCTACAATGAGCAGTTCTTC
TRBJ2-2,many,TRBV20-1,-,CSGTKNTGELFF,TGCAGTGGAACTAAAAACACCGGGGAGCTGTTTTTT
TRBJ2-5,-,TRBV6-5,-,CASRRHPGEETQYF,TGTGCCAGCAGACGACATCCCGGAGAAGAGACCCAGTACTTC
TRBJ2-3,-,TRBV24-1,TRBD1,CAANDFGTGRDTQYF,TGTGCCGCCAATGATTTTGGGACAGGGAGAGATACGCAGTATTTT
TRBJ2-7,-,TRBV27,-,CASGFRAEQYF,TGTGCCAGCGGCTTTAGGGCAGAGCAGTACTTC
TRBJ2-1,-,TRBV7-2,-,CASSLDNSYNEQCF,TGTGCCAGCAGCTTAGACAATTCCTACAATGAGCAGTGCTTC
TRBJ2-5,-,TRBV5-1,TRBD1,CASSGTGTGAEQETQYF,TGCGCCAGCAGCGGAACGGGGACAGGGGCTGAGCAAGAGACCCAGTACTTC
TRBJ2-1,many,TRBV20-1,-,CSARDLARYNEQFF,TGCAGTGCTAGAGACCTAGCAAGGTACAATGAGCAGTTCTTC
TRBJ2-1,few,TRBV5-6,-,CASSLPASIYNEQFF,TGTGCCAGCAGCTTGCCGGCCAGCATCTACAATGAGCAGTTCTTC
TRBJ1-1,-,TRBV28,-,CASITRPGQEAFF,TGTGCCAGCATTACTAGACCGGGACAAGAAGCTTTCTTT
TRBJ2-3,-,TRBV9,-,CASSVVNTDTQYF,TGTGCCAGCAGCGTAGTTAACACAGATACGCAGTATTTT
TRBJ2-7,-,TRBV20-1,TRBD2,CSASLAGGVYEQYF,TGCAGTGCTTCGCTAGCGGGAGGAGTCTACGAGCAGTACTTC
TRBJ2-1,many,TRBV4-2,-,CASSQTWDIDNEQFF,TGTGCCAGCAGCCAGACTTGGGACATCGACAATGAGCAGTTCTTC
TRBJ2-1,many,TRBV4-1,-,CASSQVDLFSYNEQFF,TGCGCCAGCAGCCAAGTAGACCTATTCTCCTACAATGAGCAGTTCTTC
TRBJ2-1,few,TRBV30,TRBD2,CAWKWTSVNEQFF,TGTGCCTGGAAATGGACTAGCGTGAATGAGCAGTTCTTC
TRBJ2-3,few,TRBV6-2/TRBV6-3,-,CASGLHVGSSTDTQYF,TGTGCCAGCGGGCTCCACGTAGGTAGTAGCACAGATACGCAGTATTTT
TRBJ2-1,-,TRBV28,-,CASSINWNEQFF,TGTGCCAGCAGTATAAATTGGAATGAGCAGTTCTTC